This T cell receptor (beta chain) was sequenced for a study of cytomegalovirus exposure and HLA in healthy donors. Study results and caveats: Cytomegalovirus status was reportedly diagnosed by the classifier with high specificity and sensitivity. A later analysis appeared to link common viral pathogens to several of the most significant clusters. The study designated around 150 TCR beta chains cytomegalovirus-associated.

Note on this clone: The antigen remains undetermined.

With 2 bases removed from V and 0 bases from J, the gap between germline ends came to 7 bases. Looked up from germline, CDR1 is GTSNPN and CDR2 is SVGIG (reference sequence). This CDR3 is 14 amino acids long. The PCR contained 60 Vbeta and 13 Jbeta primers. Sequencing used immunoSEQ multiplex PCR; TCRdb keeps in-frame clones, though not all of them. Of 120,000 to 150,000 clones listed, 60% to 85% are singletons. Healthy donors of bone marrow made up the group. The material sequenced was PBMCs. The chain carries TRBV30 and TRBJ1-4; maybe TRBD1 (6 bases). The receptor comes from a male donor in good health and CMV-seronegative. The CDR3 region is CAWSTGSTNEKLFF. The CDR3 bases are TGTGCCTGGAGTACAGGGTCAACTAATGAAAAACTGTTTTTT.